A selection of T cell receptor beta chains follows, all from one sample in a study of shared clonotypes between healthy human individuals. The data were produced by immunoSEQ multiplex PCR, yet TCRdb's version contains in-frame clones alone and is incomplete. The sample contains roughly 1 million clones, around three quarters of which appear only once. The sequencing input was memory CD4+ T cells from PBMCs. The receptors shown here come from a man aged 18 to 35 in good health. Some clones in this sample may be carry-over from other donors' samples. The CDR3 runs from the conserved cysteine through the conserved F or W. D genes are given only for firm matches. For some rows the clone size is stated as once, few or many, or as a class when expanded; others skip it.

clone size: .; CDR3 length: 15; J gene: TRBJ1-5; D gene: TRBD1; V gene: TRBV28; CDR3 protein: CASSPRDRRRQPQHF; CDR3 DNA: TGTGCCAGCAGCCCCCGGGACAGGAGACGTCAGCCCCAGCATTTT
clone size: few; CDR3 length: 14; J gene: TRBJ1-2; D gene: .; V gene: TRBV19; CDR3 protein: CASSIVASNYGYTF; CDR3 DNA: TGTGCCAGTAGTATTGTCGCCAGTAACTATGGCTACACCTTC
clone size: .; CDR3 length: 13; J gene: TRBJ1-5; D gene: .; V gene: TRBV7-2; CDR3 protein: CASSSQAAQPQHF; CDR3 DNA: TGTGCCAGCAGCTCCCAAGCGGCTCAGCCCCAGCATTTT
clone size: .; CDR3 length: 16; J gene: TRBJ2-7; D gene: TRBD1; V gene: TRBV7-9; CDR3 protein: CASSLVDRGTSYEQYF; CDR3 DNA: TGTGCCAGCAGCTTAGTGGACAGGGGCACCTCCTACGAGCAGTACTTC
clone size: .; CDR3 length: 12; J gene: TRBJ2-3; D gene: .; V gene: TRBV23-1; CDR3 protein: CASTLYTDTQYF; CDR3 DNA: TGCGCCAGCACCCTCTACACAGATACGCAGTATTTT
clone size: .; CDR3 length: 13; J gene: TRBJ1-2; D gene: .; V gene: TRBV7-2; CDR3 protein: CASSSFGPVGYTF; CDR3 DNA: TGTGCCAGCAGCTCATTCGGCCCGGTGGGCTACACCTTC
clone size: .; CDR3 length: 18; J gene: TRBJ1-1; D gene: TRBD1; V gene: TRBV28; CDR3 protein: CASSFESLGGKGALGAFF; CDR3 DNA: TGTGCCAGCAGTTTTGAGTCGTTAGGGGGGAAGGGGGCCTTGGGAGCTTTCTTT
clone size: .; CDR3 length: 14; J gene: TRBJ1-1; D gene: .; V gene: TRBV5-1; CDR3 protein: CASNARGRGTEAFF; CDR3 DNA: TGCGCCAGCAACGCCAGGGGAAGAGGGACTGAAGCTTTCTTT
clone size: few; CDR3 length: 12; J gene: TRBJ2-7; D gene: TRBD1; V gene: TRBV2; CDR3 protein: CASSGQGYEQYF; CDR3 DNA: TGTGCCAGCAGTGGACAGGGTTACGAGCAGTACTTC
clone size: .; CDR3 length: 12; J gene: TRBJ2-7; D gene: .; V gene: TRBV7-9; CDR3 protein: CASSHLGNEQYF; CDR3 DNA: TGTGCCAGCAGCCATCTCGGAAACGAGCAGTACTTC
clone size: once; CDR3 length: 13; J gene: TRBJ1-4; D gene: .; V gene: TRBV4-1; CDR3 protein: CASSRVIYEKLFF; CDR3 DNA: TGCGCCAGCAGCCGGGTGATCTACGAAAAACTGTTTTTT
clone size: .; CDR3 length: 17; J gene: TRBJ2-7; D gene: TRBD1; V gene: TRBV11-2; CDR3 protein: CASSLALGGLNPFRQYF; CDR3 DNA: TGTGCCAGCAGCTTAGCGTTAGGGGGCCTCAACCCTTTTCGGCAGTACTTC
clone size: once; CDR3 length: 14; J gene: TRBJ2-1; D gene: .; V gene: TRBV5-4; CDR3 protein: CASSQEKVLNEQFF; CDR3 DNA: TGTGCCAGCAGCCAAGAAAAGGTCCTCAATGAGCAGTTCTTC
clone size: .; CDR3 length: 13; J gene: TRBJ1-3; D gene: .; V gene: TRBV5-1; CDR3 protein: CASSSDGGNTIYF; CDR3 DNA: TGCGCCAGCAGCTCGGACGGAGGAAACACCATATATTTT
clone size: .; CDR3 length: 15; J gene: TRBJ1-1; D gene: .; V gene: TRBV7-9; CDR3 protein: CASSRAGTGNTEAFF; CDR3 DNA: TGTGCCAGCAGCCGAGCCGGGACGGGCAACACTGAAGCTTTCTTT
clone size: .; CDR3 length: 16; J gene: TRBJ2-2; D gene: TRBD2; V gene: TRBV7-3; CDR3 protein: CASRSGTSGSTGELFF; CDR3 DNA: TGTGCCAGCAGATCCGGGACTAGCGGGTCCACCGGGGAGCTGTTTTTT
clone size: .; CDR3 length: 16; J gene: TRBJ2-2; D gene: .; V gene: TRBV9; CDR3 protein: CASSVGSPGMVGELFF; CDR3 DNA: TGTGCCAGCAGCGTAGGCTCGCCAGGGATGGTCGGGGAGCTGTTTTTT
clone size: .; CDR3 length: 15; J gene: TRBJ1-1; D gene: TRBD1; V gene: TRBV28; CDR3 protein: CASSLPDRGYTEAFF; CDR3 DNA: TGTGCCAGCAGCCTCCCGGACAGGGGTTACACTGAAGCTTTCTTT
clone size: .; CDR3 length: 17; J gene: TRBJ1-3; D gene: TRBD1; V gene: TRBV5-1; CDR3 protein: CASSLGGTGVPGNTIYF; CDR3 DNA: TGCGCCAGCAGCTTGGGCGGGACAGGGGTTCCTGGAAACACCATATATTTT
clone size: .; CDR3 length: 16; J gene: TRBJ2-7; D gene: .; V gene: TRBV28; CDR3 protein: CASTGSPGHKSYEQYF; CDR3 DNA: TGTGCCAGCACCGGGAGCCCGGGACATAAGTCCTACGAGCAGTACTTC
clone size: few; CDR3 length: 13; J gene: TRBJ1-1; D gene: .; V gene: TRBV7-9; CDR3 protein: CAGRLGANTEAFF; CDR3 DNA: TGTGCCGGACGTCTTGGAGCGAACACTGAAGCTTTCTTT
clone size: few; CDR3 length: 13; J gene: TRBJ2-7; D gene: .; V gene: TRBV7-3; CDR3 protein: CASSRGPTYEQYF; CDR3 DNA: TGTGCCAGCAGCAGAGGACCGACCTACGAGCAGTACTTC
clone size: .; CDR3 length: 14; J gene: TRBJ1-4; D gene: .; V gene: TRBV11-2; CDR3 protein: CASSRRSRVEKLFF; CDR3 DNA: TGTGCCAGCAGCCGCAGGAGCAGAGTTGAAAAACTGTTTTTT
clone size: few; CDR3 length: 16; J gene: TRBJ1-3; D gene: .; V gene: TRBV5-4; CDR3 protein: CASSLDGGGSGNTIYF; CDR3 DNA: TGTGCCAGCAGCTTGGATGGGGGAGGTTCTGGAAACACCATATATTTT
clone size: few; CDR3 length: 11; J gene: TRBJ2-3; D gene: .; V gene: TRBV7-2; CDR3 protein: CASRIGDTQYF; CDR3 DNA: TGTGCCAGCAGAATCGGAGATACGCAGTATTTT
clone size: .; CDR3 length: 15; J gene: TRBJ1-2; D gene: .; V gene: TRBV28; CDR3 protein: CASRPRGDSNYGYTF; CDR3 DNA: TGTGCCAGCAGACCTCGGGGCGATTCTAACTATGGCTACACCTTC
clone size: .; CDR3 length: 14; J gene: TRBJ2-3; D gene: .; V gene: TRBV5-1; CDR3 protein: CASSLAPRGDTQYF; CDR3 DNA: TGCGCCAGCAGCTTGGCGCCGCGTGGAGATACGCAGTATTTT